This T cell receptor (beta chain) stems from a study of T cell repertoires in cytomegalovirus infection. This clonotype appeared many times. What it recognizes is unknown. TCRdb used MiXCR to reprocess the reads, holding one entry per CDR3 protein. The sample includes roughly 500,000 distinct CDR3 sequences, over 9% seen only once; the top ten take roughly 10%. Study conclusions and caveats: The ex vivo response was dominated by HLA-C-restricted CMV-specific TCR beta clonotypes.

There are 17 residues in the CDR3. Germline V CDR1 and CDR2: MDHEN, SYDVKM. The trim removed 1 base at V and 2 bases at J, leaving 4 bases unmatched. Sequenced sample: PBMCs. The rearrangement uses TRBV28 and TRBJ2-7, with TRBD2 identical over 14 bases. The receptor's source is a human donor in good health (CMV status not recorded). Some clones in this sample may be carry-over from other donors' samples. In DNA, the CDR3 is TGTGCCAGCAGTTTATCGGGGACTAGCGGGAGCCCCTACGAGCAGTACTTC. It translates to CASSLSGTSGSPYEQYF.